Listed below are T cell receptor beta chains from one sample, sequenced in a study of T cell responses to AZD1222 COVID-19 vaccine. TCRdb's table, derived via immunoSEQ multiplex PCR, lists solely in-frame clones and lacks some. Of 80,000 to 100,000 clones in the sample, roughly 91% were seen once. Sequencing used peripheral blood, obtained on day 0 of AZD1222 vaccination. These receptors were collected from an adult in good health. CDR3s include the opening cysteine and the closing phenylalanine or tryptophan. The D gene is left open where the match is weak. The size entry is marked missing in some rows and otherwise reads once, few, many or a size class.

clone_size	v_call	j_call	d_call	cdr3_nt	cdr3_aa
-	TRBV6-1	TRBJ2-1	-	TGTGCCAGCAGTGAATTTATCTCTTCCTACAATGAGCAGTTCTTC	CASSEFISSYNEQFF
few	TRBV11-2	TRBJ2-2	-	TGTGCCAGCAGCTTATGGGGCCCCGGGGAGCTGTTTTTT	CASSLWGPGELFF
-	TRBV11-3	TRBJ1-1	TRBD1	TGTGCCAGCAGCTCCAGGGGGGGGACTGAAGCTTTCTTT	CASSSRGGTEAFF
-	TRBV30	TRBJ2-1	-	TGTGCCTCTATCACCGCCGGCGCACTTCGGTACAATGAGCAGTTCTTC	CASITAGALRYNEQFF
-	TRBV7-6	TRBJ1-6	-	TGTGCCAGCAGCCCTGAGTATACGCTCAAGAATTCACCCCTCCACTTT	CASSPEYTLKNSPLHF
-	TRBV28	TRBJ2-5	-	TGTGCCACCCGGCCGGGCGGGGGCAAAGAGACCCAGTACTTC	CATRPGGGKETQYF
-	TRBV15	TRBJ2-7	-	TGTGCCACCAGCAGACCAACCGGGGAGCAGTACTTC	CATSRPTGEQYF
-	TRBV5-4	TRBJ1-2	-	TGTGCCAGCAGGGGGGGTGGCAGCACATTCTATGGCTACACCTTC	CASRGGGSTFYGYTF
-	TRBV27	TRBJ2-7	TRBD2	TGTGCCAACAGCACCCCCGGGCTAGCGGGACGCAGGGGCGAGCAGTACTTC	CANSTPGLAGRRGEQYF
-	TRBV19	TRBJ1-5	-	TGTGCCAGTAGCATCGGACAAACCCGGGACAATCAGCCCCAGCATTTT	CASSIGQTRDNQPQHF
-	TRBV30	TRBJ2-2	-	TGTGCCTGGAGTTCACAGGGGAACACCGGGGAGCTGTTTTTT	CAWSSQGNTGELFF
-	TRBV7-2	TRBJ1-1	-	TGTGCCAGCAGCTTAGCGCAAGGACATGTGACTGAAGCTTTCTTT	CASSLAQGHVTEAFF
-	TRBV6-5	TRBJ1-2	-	TGTGCCAGCAGTTACTCATCGACAGGCTTCTATGGCTACACCTTC	CASSYSSTGFYGYTF
-	TRBV5-4	TRBJ1-4	TRBD1	TGTGCCAGCAGCTATGGGCAGGGGGATGAAAAACTGTTTTTT	CASSYGQGDEKLFF
-	TRBV28	TRBJ1-2	TRBD1	TGTGCCAGCAGTAGAACAGGGGCAGGCTATGGCTACACCTTC	CASSRTGAGYGYTF
-	TRBV24-1	TRBJ2-3	TRBD1	TGTGCCACCAGTGACCCCGGGACAGGGGGCCCAGATACGCAGTATTTT	CATSDPGTGGPDTQYF